This entry is about one T cell receptor (beta chain). The data were taken from a study of blood T cell repertoires in COVID-19. Looking at the study overall: Both acute and convalescent COVID-19 samples were obtained from the United States, Italy and Spain. Sources were T cells, B-cell-depleted T cells, or PBMCs; the material itself was cDNA or gDNA.

Per the study methods: For nucleated cells, counts were estimated from reference gene primer amplification. Clones were sequenced by immunoSEQ multiplex PCR, and TCRdb holds only the in-frame ones, with some missing. V, J and clone size are those of that table, while D and trimming were read from the DNA. The sample records tens of thousands of clones, approximately 90% being singletons. CDR1 and CDR2 from the germline V gene are MNHEY and SVGAGI. Trimming cost V 2 bases and J 5 bases; bases outside gene matches: 6. The CDR3 extends over 15 amino acids. The rearrangement links TRBV6-5 to TRBJ2-5, with TRBD2 identical over 9 bases. This clonotype was sampled from a man between 60 and 75 years old with active COVID-19. Sequenced: peripheral blood. The CDR3, as DNA: TGTGCCAGCAGTTACACAGGCGGGGGGGGTGAGACCCAGTACTTC. Residues: CASSYTGGGGETQYF.